This TCR beta chain was sequenced for a study of blood T cell repertoires in COVID-19. For the study at large: Samples taken during acute and convalescent COVID-19 were collected in the United States, Italy and Spain. PBMCs, B-cell-depleted T cells, or T cells were the source of the cDNA or gDNA that made up the material.

The CDR3 is 13 amino acids. Trimming stripped 6 bases from V and 0 bases from J, with 8 bases between. In germline, CDR1 is SGHDN, CDR2 FVKESK. Methods used by the authors: Amplified reference gene primers provided the basis for estimating nucleated cell counts. Only in-frame clones appear in the TCRdb table, and some are missing; sequencing was by immunoSEQ multiplex PCR. V and J calls and clone size follow that table, whereas D and trimming were derived from the DNA. The sample lists a few hundred thousand clones, approximately 90% occurring once. The sequence was collected from a middle-aged man with acute or convalescent COVID-19. The sequenced sample was peripheral blood. This chain connects TRBV14 to TRBJ1-1; D is perhaps TRBD1 (6 bases). The CDR3 reads CASRQGLNTEAFF. The CDR3 DNA sequence: TGTGCCAGCAGACAGGGATTGAACACTGAAGCTTTCTTT.